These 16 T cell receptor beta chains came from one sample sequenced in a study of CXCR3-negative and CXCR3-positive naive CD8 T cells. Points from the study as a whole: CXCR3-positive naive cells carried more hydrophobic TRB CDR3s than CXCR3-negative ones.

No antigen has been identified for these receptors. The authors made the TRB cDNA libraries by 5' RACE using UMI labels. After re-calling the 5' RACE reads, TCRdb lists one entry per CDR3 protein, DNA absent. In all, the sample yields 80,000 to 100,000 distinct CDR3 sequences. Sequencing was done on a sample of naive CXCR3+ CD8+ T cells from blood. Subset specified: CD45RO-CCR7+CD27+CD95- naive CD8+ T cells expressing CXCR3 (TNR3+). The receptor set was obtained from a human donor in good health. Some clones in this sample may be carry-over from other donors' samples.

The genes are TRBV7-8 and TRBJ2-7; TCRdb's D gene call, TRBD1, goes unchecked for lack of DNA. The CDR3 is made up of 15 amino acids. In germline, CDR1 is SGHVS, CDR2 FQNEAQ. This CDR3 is CASRHRDGAYYEQYF. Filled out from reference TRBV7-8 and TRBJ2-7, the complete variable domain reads GAGVSQSPRYKVAKRGQDVALRCDPISGHVSLFWYQQALGQGPEFLTYFQNEAQLDKSGLPSDRFFAERPEGSVSTLKIQRTQQEDSAVYLCASRHRDGAYYEQYFGPGTRLTVT.

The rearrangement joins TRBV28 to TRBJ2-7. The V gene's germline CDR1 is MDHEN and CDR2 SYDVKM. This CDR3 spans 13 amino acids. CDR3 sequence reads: CARIGGSSYEQYF. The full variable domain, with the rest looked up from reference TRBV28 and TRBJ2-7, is DVKVTQSSRYLVKRTGEKVFLECVQDMDHENMFWYRQDPGLGLRLIYFSYDVKMKEKGDIPEGYSVSREKKERFSLILESASTNQTSMYLCARIGGSSYEQYFGPGTRLTVT.

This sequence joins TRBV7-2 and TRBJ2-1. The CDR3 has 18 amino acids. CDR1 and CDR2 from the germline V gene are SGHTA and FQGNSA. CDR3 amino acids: CASSLDARVLSSYNEQFF.

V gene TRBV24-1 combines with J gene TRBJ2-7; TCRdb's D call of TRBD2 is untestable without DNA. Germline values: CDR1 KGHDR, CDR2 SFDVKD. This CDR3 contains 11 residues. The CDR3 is CATSEGPEQYF.

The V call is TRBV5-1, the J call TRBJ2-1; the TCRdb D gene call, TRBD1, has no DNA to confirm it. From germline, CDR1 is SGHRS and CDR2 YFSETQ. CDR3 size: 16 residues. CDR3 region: CASSLMGRGLDNEQFF.

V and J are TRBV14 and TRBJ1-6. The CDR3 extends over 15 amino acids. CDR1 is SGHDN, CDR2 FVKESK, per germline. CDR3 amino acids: CASSQGLGINSPLHF.

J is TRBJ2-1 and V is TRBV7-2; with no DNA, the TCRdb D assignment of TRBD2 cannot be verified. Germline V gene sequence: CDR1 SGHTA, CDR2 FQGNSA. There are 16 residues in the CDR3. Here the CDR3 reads CASSLDPGGLYNEQFF.

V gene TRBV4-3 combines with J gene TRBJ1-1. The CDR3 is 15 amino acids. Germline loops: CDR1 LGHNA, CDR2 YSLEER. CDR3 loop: CASSQGLSGNTEAFF.

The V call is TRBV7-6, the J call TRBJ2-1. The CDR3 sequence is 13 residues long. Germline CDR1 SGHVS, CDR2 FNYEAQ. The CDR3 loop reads CASRRDSYNEQFF.

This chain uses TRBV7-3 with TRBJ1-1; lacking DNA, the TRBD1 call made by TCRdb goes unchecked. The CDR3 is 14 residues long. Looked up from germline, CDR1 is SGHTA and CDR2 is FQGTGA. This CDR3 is CASSLTPGVAEAFF. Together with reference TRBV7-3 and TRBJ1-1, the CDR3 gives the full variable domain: GAGVSQTPSNKVTEKGKYVELRCDPISGHTALYWYRQSLGQGPEFLIYFQGTGAADDSGLPNDRFFAVRPEGSVSTLKIQRTERGDSAVYLCASSLTPGVAEAFFGQGTRLTVV.

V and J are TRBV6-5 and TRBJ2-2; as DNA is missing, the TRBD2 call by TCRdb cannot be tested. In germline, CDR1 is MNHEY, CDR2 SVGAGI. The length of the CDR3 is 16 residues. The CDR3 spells CASSWLAGVNTGELFF.

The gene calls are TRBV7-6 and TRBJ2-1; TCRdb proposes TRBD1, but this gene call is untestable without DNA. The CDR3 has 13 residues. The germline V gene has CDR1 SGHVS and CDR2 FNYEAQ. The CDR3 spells CASSLTAYNEQFF.

The chain's CDR3 is CASSAGSVVYNEQFF. The J gene is TRBJ2-1, the V gene TRBV6-1; checking the TCRdb D call of TRBD1 is not possible without DNA. This CDR3 is 15 amino acids long. From germline, CDR1 is MNHNS and CDR2 SASEGT.

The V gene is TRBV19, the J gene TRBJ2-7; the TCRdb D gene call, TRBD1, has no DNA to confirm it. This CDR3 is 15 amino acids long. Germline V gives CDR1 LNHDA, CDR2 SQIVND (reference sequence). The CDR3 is CASSVGGMSSYEQYF. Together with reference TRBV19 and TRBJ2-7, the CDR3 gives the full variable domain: DGGITQSPKYLFRKEGQNVTLSCEQNLNHDAMYWYRQDPGQGLRLIYYSQIVNDFQKGDIAEGYSVSREKKESFPLTVTSAQKNPTAFYLCASSVGGMSSYEQYFGPGTRLTVT.

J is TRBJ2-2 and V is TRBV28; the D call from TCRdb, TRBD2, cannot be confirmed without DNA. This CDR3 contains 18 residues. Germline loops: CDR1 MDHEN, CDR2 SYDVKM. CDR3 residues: CASIGTSGGHPNTGELFF.

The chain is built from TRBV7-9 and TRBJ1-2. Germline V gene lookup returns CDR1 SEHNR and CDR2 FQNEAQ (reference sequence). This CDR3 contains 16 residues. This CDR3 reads CASSLEEWANYNGYTF. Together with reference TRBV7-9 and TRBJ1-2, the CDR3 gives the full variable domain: DTGVSQNPRHKITKRGQNVTFRCDPISEHNRLYWYRQTLGQGPEFLTYFQNEAQLEKSRLLSDRFSAERPKGSFSTLEIQRTEQGDSAMYLCASSLEEWANYNGYTFGSGTRLTVV.